The entry that follows covers one T cell receptor beta chain sequence. Its antigen is still unknown. cDNA molecules carried unique molecular identifiers, and template switching added a universal primer site. TCRdb reanalysed the 5' RACE reads using MiXCR and keeps one entry per CDR3 protein. In the table there are 1.5 million to 2 million distinct CDR3 sequences, about 32% of which are singletons. Trimming pared 0 bases from V and 2 bases from J, leaving 12 bases between. This CDR3 has 15 amino acids. Germline V lookup: CDR1 DFQATT, CDR2 SNEGSKA (reference sequence). The sample originates from a study of identical twins. Study results and caveats: Twin sharing of out-of-frame TCR alpha was underestimated by models in monozygotic pairs. These conclusions were based on statistical analysis (cross-sectional, not following the same donors). Insertions ran lower in abundant cord blood beta clonotypes, though not in memory repertoires.

This receptor was identified in a newborn girl in good health. The chain couples TRBV20-1 to TRBJ2-3; weak D call: TRBD1 (5 bases). Specimen: cord blood. The CDR3 region is CSARDLDTHTDTQYF. The CDR3 DNA sequence: TGCAGTGCTAGAGATCTGGACACCCACACAGATACGCAGTATTTT.